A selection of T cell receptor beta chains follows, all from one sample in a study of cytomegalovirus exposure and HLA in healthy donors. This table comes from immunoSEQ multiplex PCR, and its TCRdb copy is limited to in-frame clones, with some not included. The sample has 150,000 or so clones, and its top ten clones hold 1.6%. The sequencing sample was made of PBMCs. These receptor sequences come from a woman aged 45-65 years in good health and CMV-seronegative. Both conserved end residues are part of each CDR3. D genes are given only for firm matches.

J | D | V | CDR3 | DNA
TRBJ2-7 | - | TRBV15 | CATSRQGFYEQYF | TGTGCCACCAGCAGACAGGGGTTCTACGAGCAGTACTTC
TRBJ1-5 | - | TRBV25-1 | CASSDPRGNQPQHF | TGTGCCAGCAGTGACCCTCGCGGCAATCAGCCCCAGCATTTT
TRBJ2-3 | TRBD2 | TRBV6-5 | CASIRSGGPGDTQYF | TGTGCCAGCATACGGTCGGGGGGGCCGGGGGATACGCAGTATTTT
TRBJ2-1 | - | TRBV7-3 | CASSLGTRGEQFF | TGTGCCAGCTCCCTCGGGACTCGGGGGGAGCAGTTCTTC
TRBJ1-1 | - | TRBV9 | CASSVVGQSTEAFF | TGTGCCAGCAGCGTAGTTGGACAGTCCACTGAAGCTTTCTTT
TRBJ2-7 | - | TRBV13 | CASSKAVYPYEQYF | TGTGCCAGCAGCAAAGCGGTGTACCCCTACGAGCAGTACTTC
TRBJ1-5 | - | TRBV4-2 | CASSQDPREGGDSNQPQHF | TGTGCCAGCAGCCAAGATCCCCGGGAGGGGGGGGATAGCAATCAGCCCCAGCATTTT
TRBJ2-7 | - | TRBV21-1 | CASSNELADLLEDEQYF | TGTGCCAGCAGCAACGAACTAGCGGATCTCCTTGAAGACGAGCAGTACTTC
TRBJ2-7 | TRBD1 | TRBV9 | CASSESGTGVYEQYF | TGTGCCAGCAGCGAGAGTGGGACAGGGGTATACGAGCAGTACTTC
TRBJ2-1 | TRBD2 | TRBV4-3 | CASSQDRRAGYNEQFF | TGCGCCAGCAGCCAAGATCGTCGAGCGGGATACAATGAGCAGTTCTTC
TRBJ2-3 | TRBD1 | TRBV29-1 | CSVAGQGASTDTQYF | TGCAGCGTGGCGGGACAGGGGGCATCTACAGATACGCAGTATTTT
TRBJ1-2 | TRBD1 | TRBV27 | CASSLSAGGGYTF | TGTGCCAGCAGTTTATCGGCAGGGGGTGGCTACACCTTC
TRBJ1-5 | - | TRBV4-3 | CASSQDGRRMGQPQHF | TGCGCCAGCAGCCAAGATGGAAGGAGAATGGGTCAGCCCCAGCATTTT
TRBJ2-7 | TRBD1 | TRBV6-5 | CASRSGTGSSYEQYF | TGTGCCAGCAGGTCCGGGACAGGCAGCTCCTACGAGCAGTACTTC
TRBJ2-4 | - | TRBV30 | CAWSVLSENIQYF | TGTGCCTGGAGTGTGCTGAGCGAAAACATTCAGTACTTC
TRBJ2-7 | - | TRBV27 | CASTLRAPGAYYEQYF | TGTGCCAGCACCCTTAGGGCCCCAGGGGCATACTACGAGCAGTACTTC
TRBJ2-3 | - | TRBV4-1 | CASSQEQVPSTDTQYF | TGCGCCAGCAGCCAGGAACAGGTACCTAGCACAGATACGCAGTATTTT
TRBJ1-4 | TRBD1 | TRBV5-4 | CASSFFRGEKLFF | TGTGCCAGCAGCTTCTTCAGGGGGGAAAAACTGTTTTTT
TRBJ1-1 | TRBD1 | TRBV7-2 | CASSYAGGGTEAFF | TGTGCCAGCAGCTATGCAGGGGGTGGCACTGAAGCTTTCTTT
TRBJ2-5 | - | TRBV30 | CACNRARGETQYF | TGTGCCTGCAACAGGGCCCGAGGAGAGACCCAGTACTTC
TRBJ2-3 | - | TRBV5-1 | CASSFSGRGRTDTQYF | TGCGCCAGCAGCTTCTCAGGCAGGGGACGGACAGATACGCAGTATTTT
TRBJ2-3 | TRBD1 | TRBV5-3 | CARSPNRRGGQRTDTQYF | TGTGCCAGAAGCCCAAATCGAAGAGGGGGACAGCGCACAGATACGCAGTATTTT
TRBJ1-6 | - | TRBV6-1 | CASAKGHYNSPLHF | TGTGCCAGCGCGAAGGGGCACTATAATTCACCCCTCCACTTT
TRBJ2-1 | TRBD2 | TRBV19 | CASSLRGVPYNEQFF | TGTGCCAGTAGTCTCCGGGGGGTCCCGTACAATGAGCAGTTCTTC
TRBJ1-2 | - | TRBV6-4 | CASSDSSGLTGPAGYTF | TGTGCCAGCAGTGACAGTTCGGGTCTGACAGGCCCAGCGGGCTACACCTTC
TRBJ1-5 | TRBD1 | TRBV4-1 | CASSQGGQPSEPQHF | TGCGCCAGCAGCCAAGGGGGACAGCCCTCAGAGCCCCAGCATTTT
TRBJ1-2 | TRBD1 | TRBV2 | CASSLTGGVGYTF | TGTGCCAGCAGCTTGACAGGGGGTGTCGGCTACACCTTC
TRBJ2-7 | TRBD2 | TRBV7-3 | CASSPTRVGRGEQYF | TGTGCCAGCAGCCCAACCAGGGTAGGGAGGGGCGAGCAGTACTTC
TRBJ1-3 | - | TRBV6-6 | CASSYQGSEYF | TGTGCCAGCAGTTACCAGGGGTCTGAATATTTT
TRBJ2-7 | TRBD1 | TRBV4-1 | CASSQVGTAIYEQYF | TGCGCCAGCAGCCAAGTGGGGACAGCGATCTACGAGCAGTACTTC
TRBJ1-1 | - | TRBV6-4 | CASSERFDTEAFF | TGTGCCAGCAGTGAGCGGTTTGACACTGAAGCTTTCTTT
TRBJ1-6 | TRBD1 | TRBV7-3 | CASSLEVGQGHRVNSPLHF | TGTGCCAGCAGCTTAGAGGTGGGACAGGGGCACAGGGTTAATTCACCCCTCCACTTT
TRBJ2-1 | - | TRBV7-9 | CASSLAGGNEQFF | TGTGCCAGCAGCTTAGCGGGGGGCAATGAGCAGTTCTTC
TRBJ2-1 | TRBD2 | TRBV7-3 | CASSPAGRGESYEQFF | TGTGCCAGCAGCCCCGCGGGGCGGGGGGAATCCTATGAGCAGTTCTTC
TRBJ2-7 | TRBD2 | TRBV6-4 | CASSDPGTSGGDRFSYEQYF | TGTGCCAGCAGTGACCCGGGGACTAGCGGGGGGGATAGATTCTCCTACGAGCAGTACTTC
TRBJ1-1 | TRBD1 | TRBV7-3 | CASSLPRTGVNTEAFF | TGTGCCAGCAGCTTACCTAGGACAGGGGTAAATACTGAAGCTTTCTTT
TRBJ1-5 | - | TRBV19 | CASRRTTEHSNQPQHF | TGTGCCAGTAGGAGAACTACGGAACATAGCAATCAGCCCCAGCATTTT
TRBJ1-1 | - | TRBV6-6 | CASSYSKEKNTEAFF | TGTGCCAGCAGTTACTCGAAGGAGAAGAACACTGAAGCTTTCTTT
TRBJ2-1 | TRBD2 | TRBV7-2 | CASSSWTSGRALGYEQFF | TGTGCCAGCAGCTCCTGGACTAGCGGGAGGGCGTTGGGATATGAGCAGTTCTTC
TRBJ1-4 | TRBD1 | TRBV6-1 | CASSGDSASATNEKLFF | TGTGCCAGCAGTGGGGACAGCGCCTCTGCAACTAATGAAAAACTGTTTTTT
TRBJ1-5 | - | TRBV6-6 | CASSFNSNQPQHF | TGTGCCAGCAGTTTCAATAGCAATCAGCCCCAGCATTTT
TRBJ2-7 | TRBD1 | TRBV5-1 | CASNQGQGSYEQYF | TGCGCCAGCAATCAGGGACAGGGGTCCTACGAGCAGTACTTC
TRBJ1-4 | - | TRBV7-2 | CASSFTGNINEKLFF | TGTGCCAGCAGCTTTACAGGCAACATTAATGAAAAACTGTTTTTT
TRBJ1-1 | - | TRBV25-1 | CASLLNTEAFF | TGTGCCAGCCTTTTGAACACTGAAGCTTTCTTT
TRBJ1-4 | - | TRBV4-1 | CASSQLGGGNEKLFF | TGCGCCAGCAGCCAGCTAGGGGGTGGGAATGAAAAACTGTTTTTT
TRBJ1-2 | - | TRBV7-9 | CASSLFGNQANYGYTF | TGTGCCAGCAGCTTATTCGGGAACCAAGCTAACTATGGCTACACCTTC
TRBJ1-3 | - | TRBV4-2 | CASSQDMEWEVYSGNTIYF | TGTGCCAGCAGCCAAGATATGGAGTGGGAGGTTTACTCTGGAAACACCATATATTTT
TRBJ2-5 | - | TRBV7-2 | CASSLAVGHYQETQYF | TGTGCCAGCAGCTTAGCGGTCGGACACTACCAAGAGACCCAGTACTTC
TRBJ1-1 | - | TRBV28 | CASSPGTTSEAFF | TGTGCCAGCAGTCCCGGGACAACCTCTGAAGCTTTCTTT
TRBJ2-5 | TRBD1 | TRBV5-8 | CASSQRQGWETQYF | TGTGCCAGCAGCCAACGACAGGGATGGGAGACCCAGTACTTC
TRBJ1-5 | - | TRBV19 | CASSIYLGRDDNQPQHF | TGTGCCAGTAGTATTTATTTAGGCAGGGATGACAATCAGCCCCAGCATTTT
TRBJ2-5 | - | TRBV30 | CAWSPFRETQYF | TGTGCCTGGAGTCCGTTTCGGGAGACCCAGTACTTC
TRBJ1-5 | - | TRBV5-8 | CASSLDTPPHF | TGTGCCAGCAGCTTGGATACACCGCCGCATTTT
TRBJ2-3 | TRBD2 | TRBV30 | CAWRGLAGSTDTQYF | TGTGCCTGGAGGGGACTAGCGGGGAGCACAGATACGCAGTATTTT
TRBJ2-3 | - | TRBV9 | CASSSRTDTQYF | TGTGCCAGCAGCTCCCGTACAGATACGCAGTATTTT